The clone carrying this T cell receptor beta chain has just a few counts. Looked up from germline, CDR1 is MNHEY and CDR2 is SVGEGT. V lost 6 bases to trimming and J lost 5 bases; unmatched junction nucleotides: 11. The CDR3 is made up of 15 amino acids. MiXCR was run by TCRdb on the RACE reads, yielding one entry per CDR3 protein. Of around 120,000 distinct CDR3 sequences in the sample, roughly an eighth were seen once. This sample was taken from a study of human T cells and chemical hapten exposure. Sample time point: patch test 1, 2 weeks after DPC sensitization. Regarding treatment: therapeutic diphenylcyclopropenone sensitization with weekly scalp DPC.

The rearrangement uses TRBV6-2 or TRBV6-3 and TRBJ2-7; TRBD1 aligns across 9 bases. The input for sequencing was whole blood, taken in connection with sensitization to the hapten diphenylcyclopropenone (DPC). This clonotype originated in a man between 18 and 35 years old with alopecia areata. Some clones in this sample may be carry-over from other donors' samples. For the CDR3, the DNA is TGTGCCAGCAGCCCGATCCGGGACAGGGACCACGAGCAGTACTTC. The encoded protein is CASSPIRDRDHEQYF.